The next 10 T cell receptor beta chains were all read from a single sample in a study of T cell repertoires in cytomegalovirus infection. TCRdb re-analysed the reads in MiXCR, keeping a single row per CDR3 protein. The top ten clones hold roughly 11% of a sample with 150,000 or so distinct CDR3 sequences, about a quarter of them seen once. The source material was PBMCs. The receptors shown here come from a human donor in good health (CMV status not recorded). Some clones in this sample may be carry-over from other donors' samples.

The chain couples TRBV7-9 to TRBJ2-7, with 8 bases lining up with TRBD1. CDR1 and CDR2 from the germline V gene are SEHNR and FQNEAQ (reference sequence). CDR3 length equals 18 residues. The junction had 18 bases not matched to a gene; V was cut back by 5 bases and J by 3 bases. CDR3 residues: CASSLNPWGQEANYEQYF. The CDR3 coding sequence is TGTGCCAGCAGCCTGAATCCTTGGGGACAGGAGGCAAACTACGAGCAGTACTTC. Complete variable domain (other parts from reference TRBV7-9 and TRBJ2-7): DTGVSQNPRHKITKRGQNVTFRCDPISEHNRLYWYRQTLGQGPEFLTYFQNEAQLEKSRLLSDRFSAERPKGSFSTLEIQRTEQGDSAMYLCASSLNPWGQEANYEQYFGPGTRLTVT.

This clonotype was recorded a few times. The gene calls are TRBV29-1 and TRBJ1-2, with unresolved D. The CDR3 consists of 14 residues. V lost 0 bases, J lost 0 bases, and 8 bases lay in between. Germline CDR1 reads SQVTM; CDR2 reads ANQGSEA. CDR3 amino acids: CSVEETSTNYGYTF. In DNA form, the CDR3 reads TGCAGCGTTGAAGAGACATCTACTAACTATGGCTACACCTTC. The full variable domain, its missing parts supplied by reference TRBV29-1 and TRBJ1-2, is SAVISQKPSRDICQRGTSLTIQCQVDSQVTMMFWYRQQPGQSLTLIATANQGSEATYESGFVIDKFPISRPNLTFSTLTVSNMSPEDSSIYLCSVEETSTNYGYTFGSGTRLTVV.

This clonotype has only a few counts. The rearrangement uses TRBV6-5 and TRBJ1-1, with TRBD1 identical over 10 bases. CDR1 is MNHEY and CDR2 is SVGAGI in the germline V gene. With V trimmed by 2 bases and J by 3 bases, 0 bases remained unmatched. CDR3 length equals 14 residues. CDR3 coding DNA: TGTGCCAGCAGTTACGGGACAGGGGACACTGAAGCTTTCTTT. Translation: CASSYGTGDTEAFF.

This clonotype has only a few counts. V and J are TRBV12-3 or TRBV12-4 and TRBJ2-6, with D possibly being TRBD1 (7 bases). The CDR3 has 15 amino acids. V lost 6 bases, J lost 3 bases, and 12 bases lay in between. The chain's CDR3 is CASRRGTDGANVLTF. The CDR3 coding sequence is TGTGCCAGCAGACGGGGGACAGATGGGGCCAACGTCCTGACTTTC.

This clonotype has a count of ten or more. The chain couples TRBV5-6 to TRBJ2-5; 9 bases match TRBD2. This CDR3 is built from 17 residues. Losses at the gene ends were 0 bases for V and 2 bases for J; bases not matched to a gene: 8. Germline values: CDR1 SGHDT, CDR2 YYEEEE. This chain's CDR3 is CASSLGGSGGLQETQYF. The CDR3 DNA is TGTGCCAGCAGCTTGGGGGGTAGCGGGGGATTACAAGAGACCCAGTACTTC.

This clonotype has a handful of counts. The V call is TRBV12-3 or TRBV12-4, the J call TRBJ1-5; D unresolved. Trimming left V 3 bases short and J 6 bases short, with 9 bases between. CDR3 length equals 13 residues. In DNA, the CDR3 is TGTGCCAGCAGTTTCGAGGGAAGTCAGCCCCAGCATTTT. Residues: CASSFEGSQPQHF.

This chain connects TRBV2 to TRBJ2-3; 9 positions agree with TRBD2. J was trimmed by 4 bases and V by 5 bases; bases with no gene match: 10. This CDR3 region has 16 residues. Germline CDR1 SNHLY, CDR2 FYNNEI. The CDR3 region has the DNA TGTGCCAGCAGTCGCGAAGAGGGACTAGCTGCAGATACGCAGTATTTT. As protein: CASSREEGLAADTQYF. Using reference TRBV2 and TRBJ2-3 for the parts outside the CDR3, the full variable domain is EPEVTQTPSHQVTQMGQEVILRCVPISNHLYFYWYRQILGQKVEFLVSFYNNEISEKSEIFDDQFSVERPDGSNFTLKIRSTKLEDSAMYFCASSREEGLAADTQYFGPGTRLTVL.

This clonotype was counted between two and nine times. The V and J genes are TRBV27 and TRBJ1-2; 9 bases agree with TRBD1. CDR3 size: 15 residues. V lost 1 base, J lost 6 bases, and 6 bases stayed unmatched. Germline CDR1 is MNHEY and CDR2 is SMNVEV (reference sequence). Here the CDR3 reads CASSLYGQGIDGYTF. In DNA form, the CDR3 reads TGTGCCAGCAGTTTATACGGACAGGGGATTGATGGCTACACCTTC.

This clonotype occurred a few times. The J gene is TRBJ1-1, the V gene TRBV7-9, with D perhaps matching TRBD1 (6 bases). Germline CDR1 reads SEHNR; CDR2 reads FQNEAQ (reference sequence). With 5 bases removed from V and 1 base from J, the gap between germline ends came to 11 bases. CDR3 length equals 14 residues. This CDR3 reads CASSPRTANTEAFF. CDR3 nucleotides: TGTGCCAGCAGCCCGCGGACAGCGAACACTGAAGCTTTCTTT.

This rearrangement joins TRBV28 to TRBJ1-2; D is possibly TRBD1 (5 bases). The CDR3 consists of 14 residues. Per germline, CDR1 MDHEN and CDR2 SYDVKM. V lost 5 bases to trimming and J lost 8 bases, with 18 bases between them. This CDR3 reads CASSPSGGYLGYTF. The CDR3 nucleotides are TGTGCCAGCAGTCCCTCCGGGGGGTACTTGGGCTACACCTTC.